Below, 8 T cell receptor beta chains from the same sample are listed, as sequenced in a study of technical replicates of blood from four donors. Generated by immunoSEQ multiplex PCR, the TCRdb table keeps only in-frame clones and is missing some. The sample has 60,000 to 80,000 clones, roughly nine tenths seen once; the top ten hold around 4.5%. Sequenced: PBMCs. Source of these receptors: a human donor in good health. Some clones in this sample may be carry-over from other donors' samples.

Only one count was recorded for this clone. The V and J genes are TRBV18 and TRBJ2-5, with D possibly matching TRBD2 (5 bases). The germline V and J ends were trimmed by 4 bases and 0 bases, with 6 bases remaining between them. The CDR3 covers 13 residues. CDR1 is KGHSH, CDR2 LQKENI, per germline. The CDR3 DNA sequence: TGTGCCAGCTCACTAGCGTACCAAGAGACCCAGTACTTC. Translation: CASSLAYQETQYF.

This clone has only one observation. The V gene is TRBV7-2, the J gene TRBJ2-2; D might be TRBD1 (5 bases). Germline CDR1 SGHTA, CDR2 FQGNSA. CDR3 length: 16 residues. V lost 1 base and J 5 bases, leaving 14 bases between the germline ends. The CDR3 loop is CASSLVVGHSTGELFF. CDR3 bases: TGTGCCAGCAGCTTAGTCGTTGGACATTCAACCGGGGAGCTGTTTTTT.

This clone was picked up one time. The gene calls are TRBV4-1 and TRBJ2-7, with 15 bases that match TRBD2. Germline assignment: CDR1 MGHRA and CDR2 YSYEKL. This CDR3 is 19 amino acids long. V dropped 2 bases and J dropped 1; count of bases not matched to a gene: 9. Written as DNA, the CDR3 is TGCGCCAGCAGCCAACAAAGGGGACTAGCGGGAGGTGTATCCTACGAGCAGTACTTC. Its translation is CASSQQRGLAGGVSYEQYF.

The chain employs TRBV7-9 and TRBJ2-7; 8 positions match TRBD1. Germline values: CDR1 SEHNR, CDR2 FQNEAQ (reference sequence). V shed 5 bases and J 9 bases; nucleotides not matched to a gene: 12. The CDR3 spans 14 residues. CDR3 in amino acids: CASSPPDRGGWQYF. The CDR3 bases are TGTGCCAGCAGCCCCCCCGACAGGGGTGGATGGCAGTACTTC. Combining the CDR3 with reference TRBV7-9 and TRBJ2-7 gives the whole variable domain DTGVSQNPRHKITKRGQNVTFRCDPISEHNRLYWYRQTLGQGPEFLTYFQNEAQLEKSRLLSDRFSAERPKGSFSTLEIQRTEQGDSAMYLCASSPPDRGGWQYFGPGTRLTVT.

The chain uses TRBV7-3 and TRBJ2-1, with a tentative D call TRBD2 (6 bases). The CDR3 runs 13 residues. In germline, CDR1 is SGHTA, CDR2 FQGTGA. V shed 4 bases and J shed 8 bases, with 12 bases lying between them. The CDR3 bases are TGTGCCAGCAGCTCGACTAGTAGGGATGAGCAGTTCTTC. Protein sequence: CASSSTSRDEQFF.

The CDR3 protein is CASSTPGLAGLNEQFF. As DNA, the CDR3 is TGTGCCAGCAGCACCCCCGGACTAGCGGGGCTTAATGAGCAGTTCTTC. The V call is TRBV7-2, the J call TRBJ2-1; TRBD2 matches 12 bases. Germline values: CDR1 SGHTA, CDR2 FQGNSA. The CDR3 consists of 16 residues. Trimming took 5 bases from V and 7 from J; bases not matched to a gene: 9. The full variable domain, completed using reference TRBV7-2 and TRBJ2-1, is GAGVSQSPSNKVTEKGKDVELRCDPISGHTALYWYRQSLGQGLEFLIYFQGNSAPDKSGLPSDRFSAERTGGSVSTLTIQRTQQEDSAVYLCASSTPGLAGLNEQFFGPGTRLTVL.

The chain recombines TRBV2 with TRBJ1-3; D gene ambiguous. Germline loops: CDR1 SNHLY, CDR2 FYNNEI. V was shortened by 6 bases and J by 3 bases, with 6 bases between the two germline ends. The CDR3 is made up of 12 amino acids. The CDR3 coding sequence is TGTGCCAGCAGATTAGTTGGAAACACCATATATTTT. Translated, it gives CASRLVGNTIYF. Based on the CDR3 plus reference TRBV2 and TRBJ1-3, the full variable domain is EPEVTQTPSHQVTQMGQEVILRCVPISNHLYFYWYRQILGQKVEFLVSFYNNEISEKSEIFDDQFSVERPDGSNFTLKIRSTKLEDSAMYFCASRLVGNTIYFGEGSWLTVV.

The chain recombines TRBV7-3 with TRBJ2-1; 13 bases match TRBD2. J gave up 1 base and V 4 bases, and 7 bases lay outside the gene matches. This CDR3 comprises 18 residues. Germline lookup yields CDR1 SGHTA and CDR2 FQGTGA. CDR3 in amino acids: CASSSIGLAGDSYNEQFF. The CDR3 DNA reads TGTGCCAGCAGCTCAATAGGACTAGCGGGAGATTCCTACAATGAGCAGTTCTTC.